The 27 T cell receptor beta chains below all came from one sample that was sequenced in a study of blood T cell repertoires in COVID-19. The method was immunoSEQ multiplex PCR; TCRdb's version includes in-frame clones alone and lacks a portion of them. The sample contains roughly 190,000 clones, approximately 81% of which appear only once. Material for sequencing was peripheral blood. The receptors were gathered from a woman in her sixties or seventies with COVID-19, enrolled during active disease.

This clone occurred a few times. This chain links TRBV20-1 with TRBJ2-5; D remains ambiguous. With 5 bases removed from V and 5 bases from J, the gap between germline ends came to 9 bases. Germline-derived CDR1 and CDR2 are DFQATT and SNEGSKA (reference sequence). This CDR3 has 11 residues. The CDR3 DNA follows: TGCAGTGCTCACTATGGGGAGACCCAGTACTTC. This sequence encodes CSAHYGETQYF.

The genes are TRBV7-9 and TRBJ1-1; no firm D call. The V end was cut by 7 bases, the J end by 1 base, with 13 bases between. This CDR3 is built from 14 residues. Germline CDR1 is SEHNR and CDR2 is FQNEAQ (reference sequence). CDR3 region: CASTADGENTEAFF. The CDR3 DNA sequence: TGTGCCAGCACCGCGGACGGGGAGAACACTGAAGCTTTCTTT.

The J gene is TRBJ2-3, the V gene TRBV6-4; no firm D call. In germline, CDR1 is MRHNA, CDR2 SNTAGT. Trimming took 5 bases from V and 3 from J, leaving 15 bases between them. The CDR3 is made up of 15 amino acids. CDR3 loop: CASSTDWVATDTQYF. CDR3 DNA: TGTGCCAGCAGTACCGACTGGGTAGCTACAGATACGCAGTATTTT.

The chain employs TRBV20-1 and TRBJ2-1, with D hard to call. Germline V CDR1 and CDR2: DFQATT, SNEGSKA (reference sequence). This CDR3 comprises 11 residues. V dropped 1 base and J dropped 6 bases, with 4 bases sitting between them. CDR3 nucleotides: TGCAGTGCTAGAGTACTCAATGAGCAGTTCTTC. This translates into CSARVLNEQFF.

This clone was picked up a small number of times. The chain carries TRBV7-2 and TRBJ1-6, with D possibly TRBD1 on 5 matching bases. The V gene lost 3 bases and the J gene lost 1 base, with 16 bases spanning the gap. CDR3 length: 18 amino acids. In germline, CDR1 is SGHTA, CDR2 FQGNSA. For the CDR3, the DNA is TGTGCCAGCAGCTTGGGGGGAATGGCGTTGTCCTATAATTCACCCCTCCACTTT. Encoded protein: CASSLGGMALSYNSPLHF. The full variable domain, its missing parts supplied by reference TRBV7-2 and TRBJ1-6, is GAGVSQSPSNKVTEKGKDVELRCDPISGHTALYWYRQSLGQGLEFLIYFQGNSAPDKSGLPSDRFSAERTGGSVSTLTIQRTQQEDSAVYLCASSLGGMALSYNSPLHFGNGTRLTVT.

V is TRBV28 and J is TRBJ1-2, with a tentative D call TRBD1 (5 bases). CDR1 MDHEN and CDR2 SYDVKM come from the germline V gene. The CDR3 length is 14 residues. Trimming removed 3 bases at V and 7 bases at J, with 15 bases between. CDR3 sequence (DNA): TGTGCCAGCAGTTTGGGGGGGAATCTAGTTGGCTACACCTTC. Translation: CASSLGGNLVGYTF.

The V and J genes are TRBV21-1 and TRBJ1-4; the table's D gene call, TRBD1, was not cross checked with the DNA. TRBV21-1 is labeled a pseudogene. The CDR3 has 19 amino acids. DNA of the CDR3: TGTGCCAGCAGCAAATCGGGTGGGACAGGCCCCCCAACTAATGAAAAACTGTTTTTT. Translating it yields CASSKSGGTGPPTNEKLFF.

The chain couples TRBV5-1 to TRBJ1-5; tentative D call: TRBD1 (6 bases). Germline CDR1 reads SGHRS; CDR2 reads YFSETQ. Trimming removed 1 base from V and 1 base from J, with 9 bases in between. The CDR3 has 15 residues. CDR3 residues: CASSLTGQSNQPQHF. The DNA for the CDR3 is TGCGCCAGCAGCTTGACAGGGCAAAGCAATCAGCCCCAGCATTTT.

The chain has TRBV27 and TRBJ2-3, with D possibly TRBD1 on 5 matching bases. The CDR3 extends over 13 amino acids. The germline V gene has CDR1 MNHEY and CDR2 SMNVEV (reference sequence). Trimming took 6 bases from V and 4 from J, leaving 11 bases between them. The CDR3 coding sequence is TGTGCCAGCAGCATACAGGAAGCAGATACGCAGTATTTT. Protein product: CASSIQEADTQYF.

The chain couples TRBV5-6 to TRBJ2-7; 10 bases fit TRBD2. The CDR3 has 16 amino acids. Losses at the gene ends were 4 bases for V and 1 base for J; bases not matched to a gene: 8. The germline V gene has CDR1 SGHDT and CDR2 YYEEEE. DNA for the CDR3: TGTGCCAGCAGCAAATGGACTAGCGGACTTTCCTACGAGCAGTACGTC. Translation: CASSKWTSGLSYEQYV.

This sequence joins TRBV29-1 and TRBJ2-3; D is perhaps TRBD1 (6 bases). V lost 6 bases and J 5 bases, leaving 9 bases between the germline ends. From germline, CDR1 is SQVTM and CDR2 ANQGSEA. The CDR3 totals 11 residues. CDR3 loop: CSVGAGDTQYF. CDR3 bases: TGCAGCGTGGGGGCAGGAGATACGCAGTATTTT.

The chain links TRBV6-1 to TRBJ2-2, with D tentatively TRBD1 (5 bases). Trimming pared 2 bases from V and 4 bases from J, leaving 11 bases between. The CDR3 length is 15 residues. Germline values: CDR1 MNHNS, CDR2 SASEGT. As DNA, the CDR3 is TGTGCCAGCAGTGAATCGTTCAGGGCCACCGGGGAGCTGTTTTTT. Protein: CASSESFRATGELFF.

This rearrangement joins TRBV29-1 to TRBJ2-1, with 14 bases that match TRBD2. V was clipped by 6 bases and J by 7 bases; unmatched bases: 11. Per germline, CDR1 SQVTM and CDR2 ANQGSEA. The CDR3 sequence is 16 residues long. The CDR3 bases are TGCAGCGTCCTAGGGACTAGCGGGAGCAAGGAAAATGAGCAGTTCTTC. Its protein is CSVLGTSGSKENEQFF.

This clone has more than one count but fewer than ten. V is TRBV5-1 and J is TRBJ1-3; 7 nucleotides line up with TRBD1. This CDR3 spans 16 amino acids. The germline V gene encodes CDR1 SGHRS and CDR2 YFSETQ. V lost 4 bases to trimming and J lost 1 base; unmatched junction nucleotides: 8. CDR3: CASSTGQATSGNTIYF. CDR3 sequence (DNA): TGCGCCAGCAGCACAGGACAGGCCACGTCTGGAAACACCATATATTTT.

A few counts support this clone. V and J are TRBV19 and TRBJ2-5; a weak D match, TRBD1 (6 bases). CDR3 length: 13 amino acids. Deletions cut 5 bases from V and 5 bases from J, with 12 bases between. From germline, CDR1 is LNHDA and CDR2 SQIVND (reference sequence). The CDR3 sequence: CASSWARGETQYF. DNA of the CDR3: TGTGCCAGTAGTTGGGCTAGGGGGGAGACCCAGTACTTC.

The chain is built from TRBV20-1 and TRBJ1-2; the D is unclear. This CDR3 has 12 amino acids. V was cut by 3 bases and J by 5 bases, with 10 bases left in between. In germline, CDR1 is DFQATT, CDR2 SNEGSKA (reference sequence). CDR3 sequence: CSASPAGYGYTF. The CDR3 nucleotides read TGCAGTGCTAGTCCGGCGGGGTATGGCTACACCTTC.

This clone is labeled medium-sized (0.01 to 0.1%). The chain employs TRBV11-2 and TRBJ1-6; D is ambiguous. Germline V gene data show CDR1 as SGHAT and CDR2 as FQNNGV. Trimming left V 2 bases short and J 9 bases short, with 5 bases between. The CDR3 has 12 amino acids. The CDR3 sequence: CASSLTGSPLHF. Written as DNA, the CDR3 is TGTGCCAGCAGCTTAACGGGTTCACCCCTCCACTTT.

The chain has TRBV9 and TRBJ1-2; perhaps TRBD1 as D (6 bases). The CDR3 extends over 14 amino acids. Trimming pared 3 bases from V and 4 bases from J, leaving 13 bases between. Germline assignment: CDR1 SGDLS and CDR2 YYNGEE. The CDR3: CASSATGWGYGYTF. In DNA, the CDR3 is TGTGCCAGCAGCGCTACAGGGTGGGGCTATGGCTACACCTTC.

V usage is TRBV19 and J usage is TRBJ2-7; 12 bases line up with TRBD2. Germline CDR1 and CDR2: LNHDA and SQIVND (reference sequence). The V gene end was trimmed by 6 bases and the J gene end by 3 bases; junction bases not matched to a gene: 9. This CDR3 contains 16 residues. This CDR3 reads CASSLQLAGGNYEQYF. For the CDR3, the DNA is TGTGCCAGTAGCTTGCAACTAGCGGGAGGAAACTACGAGCAGTACTTC.

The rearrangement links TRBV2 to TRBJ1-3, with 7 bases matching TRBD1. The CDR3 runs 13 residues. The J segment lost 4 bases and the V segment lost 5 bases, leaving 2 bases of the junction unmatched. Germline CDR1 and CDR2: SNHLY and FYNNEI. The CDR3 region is CASSTGVGNTIYF. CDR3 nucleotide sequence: TGTGCCAGCAGTACAGGGGTCGGAAACACCATATATTTT.

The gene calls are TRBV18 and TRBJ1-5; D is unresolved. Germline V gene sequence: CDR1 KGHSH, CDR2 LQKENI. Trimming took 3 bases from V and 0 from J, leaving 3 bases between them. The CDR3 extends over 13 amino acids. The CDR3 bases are TGTGCCAGCTCACCCCTTAGCAATCAGCCCCAGCATTTT. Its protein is CASSPLSNQPQHF.

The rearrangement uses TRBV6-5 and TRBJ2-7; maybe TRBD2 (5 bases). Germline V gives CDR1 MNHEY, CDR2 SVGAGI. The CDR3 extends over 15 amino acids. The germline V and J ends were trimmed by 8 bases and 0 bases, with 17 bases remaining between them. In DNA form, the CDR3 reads TGTGCCAGCCTAATTGGGGAGAGTAGCTCCTACGAGCAGTACTTC. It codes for CASLIGESSSYEQYF.

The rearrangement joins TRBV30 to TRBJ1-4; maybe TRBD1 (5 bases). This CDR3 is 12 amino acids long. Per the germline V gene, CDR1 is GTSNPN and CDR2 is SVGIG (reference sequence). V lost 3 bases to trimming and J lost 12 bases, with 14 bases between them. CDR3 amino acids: CAWRSRREELFF. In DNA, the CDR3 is TGTGCCTGGAGAAGTCGCAGGGAAGAACTGTTTTTT.

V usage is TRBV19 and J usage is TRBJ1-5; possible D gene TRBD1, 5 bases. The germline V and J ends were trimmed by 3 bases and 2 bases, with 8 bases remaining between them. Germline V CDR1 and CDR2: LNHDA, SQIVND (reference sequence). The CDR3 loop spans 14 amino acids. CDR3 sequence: CASSIKGGNQPQHF. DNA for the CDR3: TGTGCCAGTAGTATTAAAGGGGGCAATCAGCCCCAGCATTTT. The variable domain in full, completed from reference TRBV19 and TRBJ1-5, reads DGGITQSPKYLFRKEGQNVTLSCEQNLNHDAMYWYRQDPGQGLRLIYYSQIVNDFQKGDIAEGYSVSREKKESFPLTVTSAQKNPTAFYLCASSIKGGNQPQHFGDGTRLSIL.

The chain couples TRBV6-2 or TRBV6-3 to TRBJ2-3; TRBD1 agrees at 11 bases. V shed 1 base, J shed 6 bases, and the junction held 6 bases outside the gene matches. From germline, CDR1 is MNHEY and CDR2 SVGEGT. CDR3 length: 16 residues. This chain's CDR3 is CASSYYGTGGTDTQYF. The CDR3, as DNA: TGTGCCAGCAGTTACTATGGGACAGGGGGTACGGATACGCAGTATTTT.

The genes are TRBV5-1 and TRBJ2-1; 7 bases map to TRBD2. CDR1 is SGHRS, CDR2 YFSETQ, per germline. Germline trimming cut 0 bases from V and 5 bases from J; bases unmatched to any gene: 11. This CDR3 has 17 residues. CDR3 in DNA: TGCGCCAGCAGCTTGGGAGTGGTGGGAGGGCCACACAATGAGCAGTTCTTC. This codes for CASSLGVVGGPHNEQFF.

CDR3: CASSQGGMADTQYF. DNA of the CDR3: TGTGCCAGCAGCCAGGGAGGTATGGCAGATACGCAGTATTTT. V and J are TRBV3-1 (or the pseudogene TRBV3-2) and TRBJ2-3; D might be TRBD2 (6 bases). Deletions cut 3 bases from V and 4 bases from J, with 11 bases between. The germline V gene has CDR1 LGHDT and CDR2 YNNKEL (reference sequence). The CDR3 extends over 14 amino acids.